This T cell receptor beta chain was recorded in a study of spatial heterogeneity in lung cancer. Study-wide points: Tumor mutation counts were tracked by expanded intratumoral alpha and beta TCR counts.

One entry per CDR3 protein, called by TCRdb with MiXCR from the 5' RACE reads. The sample yields around 100,000 distinct CDR3 sequences, 4.4% seen once. CDR3 length: 12 residues. V lost 3 bases, J lost 3 bases, and 5 bases lay in between. In germline, CDR1 is MNHEY, CDR2 SVGEGT. Time point: sample taken at primary tumor resection. The donors comprised 60 to 80 untreated early-stage non-small cell lung cancer patients. This clonotype was recorded many times. Its antigen is not identified. This specimen consisted of lung tumor tissue, obtained at surgery. The rearrangement links TRBV6-2 or TRBV6-3 to TRBJ2-5, with D uncertain. This receptor was identified in a male donor with early-stage non-small cell lung cancer. The DNA of the CDR3 is TGTGCCAGCAGTTATCCGGAAGAGACCCAGTACTTC. This encodes CASSYPEETQYF.